The next 27 T cell receptor beta chains were all read from a single sample in a study of Graves' ophthalmopathy and Graves' hyperthyroidism. The study amplified TCR beta CDR3 regions using RNA transcripts. The workflow started with a first-round RT-PCR run with HTBI primers and then moved on to a second-round multiplex PCR. TCRdb fed the multiplex PCR reads into MiXCR, producing one record per CDR3 protein. Seen here are some 1.1 million distinct CDR3 sequences, 36% observed once, and the top ten hold around 10%. The sample consisted of peripheral blood or thyroid tissue (not recorded which). The receptors shown here come from an adult man with Graves' hyperthyroidism.

V and J are TRBV11-1 and TRBJ2-7, with 7 bases lining up with TRBD1. The CDR3 extends over 16 amino acids. V lost 4 bases and J lost 4; bases outside the gene matches: 13. Germline V gives CDR1 SGHAT, CDR2 FQDESV (reference sequence). The CDR3 sequence is CASSSVLRDSRYEQYF. CDR3 DNA: TGTGCCAGCAGCTCCGTCCTGAGGGACAGCCGTTACGAGCAGTACTTC.

This clonotype was seen a handful of times. The rearrangement uses TRBV20-1 and TRBJ1-6; perhaps TRBD1 as D (5 bases). CDR1 is DFQATT, CDR2 SNEGSKA, per germline (reference sequence). V lost 6 bases, J lost 8 bases, and 11 bases lay in between. CDR3 size: 12 residues. The CDR3 here is CSAGGEYSPLHF. CDR3 coding DNA: TGCAGTGCCGGGGGGGAGTATTCACCCCTCCACTTT.

This clonotype was found a few times. The V and J genes are TRBV6-1 and TRBJ2-5; weak D call: TRBD1 (6 bases). The CDR3 loop spans 14 amino acids. V lost 6 bases to trimming and J lost 1 base, with 12 bases between them. Germline V gene lookup returns CDR1 MNHNS and CDR2 SASEGT. The CDR3: CASRYRVLQETQYF. CDR3 DNA: TGTGCCAGCAGGTACAGGGTGCTCCAAGAGACCCAGTACTTC.

About this clonotype itself: Just one base apart from a much larger clone, this may be a read error. This chain joins TRBV20-1 and TRBJ2-7; the D call may be TRBD1 or TRBD2 (5 bases each). Trimming left V 4 bases short and J 2 bases short, with 12 bases between. The CDR3 has 13 residues. Per germline, CDR1 DFQATT and CDR2 SNEGSKA (reference sequence). The CDR3 protein is CSAMGRLTYEQYF. CDR3 DNA sequence: TGCAGTGCTATGGGACGCTTGACCTACGAGCAGTACTTC.

As DNA, the CDR3 is TGTGCCAGCAGTTTTATAGAACAGGGATATTATGGCTACACCTTC. It encodes CASSFIEQGYYGYTF. The rearrangement links TRBV12-3 or TRBV12-4 to TRBJ1-2; tentatively, D is TRBD1 (6 bases). The CDR3 contains 15 residues. The V and J ends lost 3 bases and 5 bases respectively, with 16 bases between them.

This clonotype was detected ten times or more. This chain joins TRBV7-6 and TRBJ2-5, with a possible D match to TRBD2 (6 bases). With 4 bases removed from V and 4 bases from J, the gap between germline ends came to 19 bases. CDR1 is SGHVS, CDR2 FNYEAQ, per germline. This CDR3 spans 16 amino acids. CDR3 nucleotides: TGTGCCAGCAGCTACTCTCCCGGAGGGAGTGGAGAGACCCAGTACTTC. It encodes CASSYSPGGSGETQYF. Supplemented by reference TRBV7-6 and TRBJ2-5, the full variable domain reads GAGVSQSPRYKVTKRGQDVALRCDPISGHVSLYWYRQALGQGPEFLTYFNYEAQQDKSGLPNDRFSAERPEGSISTLTIQRTEQRDSAMYRCASSYSPGGSGETQYFGPGTRLLVL.

This clonotype was detected a few times. The DNA of the CDR3 is TGCAGCAGTTATCTTGTCACCACCGCTGAAGCTTTCTTT. This encodes CSSYLVTTAEAFF. This chain joins TRBV29-1 and TRBJ1-1; unclear D gene. The V end was cut by 8 bases, the J end by 6 bases, with 19 bases between. The CDR3 has 13 amino acids. The germline V gene encodes CDR1 SQVTM and CDR2 ANQGSEA.

As to this clonotype: The junction differs from germline at one of its ends, possibly a read error. This chain joins TRBV7-9 and TRBJ1-4; D might be TRBD1 (5 bases). There are 13 residues in the CDR3. The germline V gene has CDR1 SEHNR and CDR2 FQNEAQ (reference sequence). In nucleotides, the CDR3 is TGTGCCAGCGGCTTGGGACTTTCAGAAAAACTGTTTTTT. The encoded protein is CASGLGLSEKLFF.

The V and J genes are TRBV5-4 and TRBJ2-5, with D unresolved. Trimming removed 1 base from V and 4 bases from J, with 14 bases in between. CDR3 size: 15 residues. Germline V gene sequence: CDR1 SGHNT, CDR2 YYREEE (reference sequence). CDR3 nucleotide sequence: TGTGCCAGCAGCTTGACATCGTCCTGGGGAGAGACCCAGTACTTC. Encoded protein: CASSLTSSWGETQYF.

In this sample, this clonotype turned up once. The junction departs from germline at one end; a sequencing error may be responsible. J is TRBJ2-7 and V is TRBV7-2, with TRBD1 matching 12 bases. CDR3 length: 16 amino acids. In germline, CDR1 is SGHTA, CDR2 FQGNSA. In nucleotides, the CDR3 is TGTGCCAGCAGCTTCCAAGCCGCGGGACAGGGGGCCGAGCAGAACTTC. Encoded protein: CASSFQAAGQGAEQNF. The complete variable domain, with remaining parts taken from reference TRBV7-2 and TRBJ2-7, reads GAGVSQSPSNKVTEKGKDVELRCDPISGHTALYWYRQSLGQGLEFLIYFQGNSAPDKSGLPSDRFSAERTGGSVSTLTIQRTQQEDSAVYLCASSFQAAGQGAEQNFGPGTRLTVT.

A few counts support this clonotype. V is TRBV5-8 and J is TRBJ2-2, with 8 positions matching TRBD1. Germline CDR1 reads SGHTS; CDR2 reads YDEGEE. CDR3 length equals 16 residues. V shed 3 bases, J shed 0 bases, and the junction held 4 bases outside the gene matches. This CDR3 reads CASSWTGYTNTGELFF. The CDR3, as DNA: TGTGCCAGCAGCTGGACAGGGTATACGAACACCGGGGAGCTGTTTTTT.

This clonotype has a handful of counts. The genes are TRBV9 and TRBJ2-7, with 9 nucleotides matching TRBD1. Trimming at V came to 5 bases and at J to 5 bases, leaving 11 bases not matched to a gene. Per germline, CDR1 SGDLS and CDR2 YYNGEE. The CDR3 totals 15 residues. The CDR3 DNA is TGTGCCAGCAGAAAAGCCGGGACAGGGTATAACGAGCAGTACTTC. Residues: CASRKAGTGYNEQYF.

This clonotype was seen ten or more times. This chain joins TRBV7-8 and TRBJ2-5, with 7 nucleotides matching TRBD2. The germline gives CDR1 SGHVS, CDR2 FQNEAQ. The CDR3 extends over 12 amino acids. The V and J ends lost 6 bases and 5 bases, in that order; junction bases with no gene match: 3. The CDR3 protein is CASREGGETQYF. The CDR3 nucleotides are TGTGCCAGCAGAGAGGGAGGGGAGACCCAGTACTTC.

In this sample, this clonotype turned up many times. The CDR3 sequence: CASSLVGDNEKLFF. CDR3 DNA: TGCGCCAGCAGCTTGGTAGGGGATAATGAAAAACTGTTTTTT. The chain has TRBV5-1 and TRBJ1-4, with D tentatively TRBD1 (5 bases). CDR1 is SGHRS and CDR2 is YFSETQ in the germline V gene. Deletions cut 0 bases from V and 4 bases from J, with 7 bases between. CDR3 length: 14 amino acids.

This clonotype was seen at least ten times. The rearrangement links TRBV7-2 to TRBJ1-1; D unresolved. V was pared by 5 bases and J by 10 bases, with 20 bases between. This CDR3 comprises 14 residues. The germline V gene encodes CDR1 SGHTA and CDR2 FQGNSA. The CDR3 reads CASSPVGRVALAFF. CDR3 DNA: TGTGCCAGCAGCCCGGTAGGAAGAGTAGCCCTAGCTTTCTTT.

This clonotype was counted many times. The V and J genes are TRBV2 and TRBJ1-2; D not certain. The germline CDR1 and CDR2 sequences are SNHLY and FYNNEI. Between the trimmed V and J ends, which lost 11 bases and 2 bases, there was a span of 9 bases. CDR3 length equals 11 residues. The chain's CDR3 is CADGGNYGYTF. The CDR3 nucleotides read TGTGCCGACGGAGGGAACTATGGCTACACCTTC.

V and J are TRBV24-1 and TRBJ2-7; TRBD1 matches at 7 bases. Gene TRBJ2-1 matches the end of the DNA better, so the J call may be wrong. The CDR3 spans 16 residues. Germline CDR1 reads KGHDR; CDR2 reads SFDVKD. The CDR3: CATSDPRDSVYGEQFF. Here the CDR3 DNA reads TGTGCCACCAGTGATCCTCGGGACAGTGTGTATGGTGAGCAGTTCTTC.

The gene calls are TRBV4-1 and TRBJ1-5, with 9 bases aligning to TRBD1. Germline V lookup: CDR1 MGHRA, CDR2 YSYEKL. This CDR3 has 16 residues. Germline trimming cut 4 bases from V and 7 bases from J; bases unmatched to any gene: 11. CDR3 sequence (DNA): TGCGCCAGCAGCCGTCTGGGACAGGGTGTGAACCAGCCCCAGCATTTT. Translation gives CASSRLGQGVNQPQHF.

The genes are TRBV10-3 and TRBJ2-5, with D unresolved. V lost 4 bases and J 5 bases, leaving 14 bases between the germline ends. Germline V gene data show CDR1 as ENHRY and CDR2 as SYGVKD. The CDR3 extends over 14 amino acids. CDR3 amino acids: CAISAGSPWETQYF. The CDR3 nucleotides are TGTGCCATCAGTGCGGGCAGCCCCTGGGAGACCCAGTACTTC.

This clonotype appeared a single time. A read error may be the cause here, since a much bigger clone is one base away. The chain employs TRBV2 and TRBJ2-2; TRBD1 matches 7 bases. The CDR3 consists of 12 residues. CDR1 is SNHLY and CDR2 is FYNNEI in the germline V gene. V lost 6 bases to trimming and J lost 13 bases; unmatched junction nucleotides: 8. CDR3 protein: CASRIGGYGLFF. In DNA, the CDR3 is TGTGCCAGCAGAATAGGGGGCTATGGGCTGTTTTTT.

The sample holds a few counts of this clonotype. V usage is TRBV6-2 or TRBV6-3 and J usage is TRBJ2-7, with TRBD2 matching over 8 bases. V gave up 6 bases and J gave up 3 bases; unmatched junction bases: 10. The CDR3 sequence is 15 residues long. Germline V gives CDR1 MNHEY, CDR2 SVGEGT. DNA of the CDR3: TGTGCCAGCAGCATTTCGGCGGGAGGTTTCTACGAGCAGTACTTC. Protein product: CASSISAGGFYEQYF.

This clonotype came up a few times. This chain uses TRBV7-6 with TRBJ2-7, with TRBD2 matching over 14 bases. In germline, CDR1 is SGHVS, CDR2 FNYEAQ. V trimming: 5 bases; J trimming: 6 bases; junction bases outside the gene matches: 9. This CDR3 is built from 16 residues. The CDR3 nucleotides read TGTGCCAGCAGCCCCGGCGGGACTAGCGGGAGTGCCGAGCAGTACTTC. This codes for CASSPGGTSGSAEQYF.

This clonotype was observed at least ten times. The rearrangement joins TRBV12-3 or TRBV12-4 to TRBJ1-4; D is undetermined. There are 13 residues in the CDR3. V was clipped by 7 bases and J by 2 bases, with 8 bases between them. This CDR3 is CASKRTTNEKLFF. In DNA form, the CDR3 reads TGTGCCAGCAAGAGAACCACTAATGAAAAACTGTTTTTT.

Points on this clonotype: Relative to the germline gene, one junction end is altered; a read error may explain this. The J gene is TRBJ1-2, the V gene TRBV10-2; no firm D call. The CDR3 has 13 residues. Germline V gene sequence: CDR1 WSHSY, CDR2 SAAADI. The CDR3 DNA is TGTGCCAGCTCACCGGATGAGAACTATGGCTACACCTTC. Translated, it gives CASSPDENYGYTF.

The chain employs TRBV5-6 and TRBJ2-5; 10 nucleotides align to TRBD1. V was clipped by 2 bases and J by 5 bases; unmatched bases: 6. The CDR3 has 15 residues. Germline V gene lookup returns CDR1 SGHDT and CDR2 YYEEEE. The CDR3: CASSLSGQGDETQYF. CDR3 nucleotides: TGTGCCAGCAGCTTATCTGGACAGGGGGATGAGACCCAGTACTTC.

The V gene is TRBV9, the J gene TRBJ2-2, with D unresolved. The germline V gene has CDR1 SGDLS and CDR2 YYNGEE. The CDR3 sequence is 13 residues long. The V end was cut by 0 bases, the J end by 6 bases, with 6 bases between. The DNA of the CDR3 is TGTGCCAGCAGCGTAGATGCCCCCGGGGAGCTGTTTTTT. Its protein is CASSVDAPGELFF.

Details on this clonotype: It is unclear where the CDR3 begins or ends on the DNA, so no DNA is shown, and the CDR3 is as TCRdb lists it. The rearrangement uses TRBV10-3 and TRBJ2-5; no DNA check was done on the table's D call, TRBD2. With termini counted, the CDR3 has 20 amino acids. Germline lookup yields CDR1 ENHRY and CDR2 SYGVKD. CDR3 protein: CAMYRCASSSTAGTQETQYF.